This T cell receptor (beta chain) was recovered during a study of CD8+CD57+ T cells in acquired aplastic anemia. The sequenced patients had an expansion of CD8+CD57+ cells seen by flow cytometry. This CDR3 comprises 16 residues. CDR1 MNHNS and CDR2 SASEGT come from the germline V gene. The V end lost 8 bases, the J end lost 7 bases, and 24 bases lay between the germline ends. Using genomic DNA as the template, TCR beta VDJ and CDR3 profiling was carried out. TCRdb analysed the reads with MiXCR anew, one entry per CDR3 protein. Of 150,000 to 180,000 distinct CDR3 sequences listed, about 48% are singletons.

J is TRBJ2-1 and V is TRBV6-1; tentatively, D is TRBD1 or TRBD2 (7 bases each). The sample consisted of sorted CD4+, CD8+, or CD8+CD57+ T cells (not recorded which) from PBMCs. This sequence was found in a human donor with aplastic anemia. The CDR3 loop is CASLTFQGGSRNEQFF. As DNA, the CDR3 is TGTGCCAGCCTCACTTTTCAGGGGGGGTCAAGGAATGAGCAGTTCTTC.